The entry below describes one T cell receptor beta chain. The sample is drawn from a study of CD8+ T cells in alopecia areata. Study details: Tofacitinib ran for 6 to 18 months before 6 months off drug.

RNA extraction was followed by reverse transcription into cDNA, which acted as the sequencing template. Sequencing was performed with immunoSEQ multiplex PCR; in TCRdb, only in-frame clones are kept and a portion is missing. The sample records about 150,000 clones, 85% to 90% being singletons. Peripheral blood and lesional scalp punch biopsies came from alopecia areata patients. The sorting of PBMCs gave CD4+ and CD8+ T cells. The TCR originated in a human donor with alopecia areata. Sample: CD8+ T cells sorted from blood, taken at week 0.

The CDR3 DNA reads as TGTGCCAGCAGCTTACCGAGCGGGGTTAACACCGGGGAGCTGTTTTTT. Translation: CASSLPSGVNTGELFF. V usage is TRBV9 and J usage is TRBJ2-2; 7 bases agree with TRBD2. Germline CDR1 is SGDLS and CDR2 is YYNGEE. With 4 bases clipped from V and 2 bases from J, the junction kept 8 bases outside the gene matches. This CDR3 has 16 residues. The whole variable domain, remainder taken from reference TRBV9 and TRBJ2-2, is DSGVTQTPKHLITATGQRVTLRCSPRSGDLSVYWYQQSLDQGLQFLIQYYNGEERAKGNILERFSAQQFPDLHSELNLSSLELGDSALYFCASSLPSGVNTGELFFGEGSRLTVL.